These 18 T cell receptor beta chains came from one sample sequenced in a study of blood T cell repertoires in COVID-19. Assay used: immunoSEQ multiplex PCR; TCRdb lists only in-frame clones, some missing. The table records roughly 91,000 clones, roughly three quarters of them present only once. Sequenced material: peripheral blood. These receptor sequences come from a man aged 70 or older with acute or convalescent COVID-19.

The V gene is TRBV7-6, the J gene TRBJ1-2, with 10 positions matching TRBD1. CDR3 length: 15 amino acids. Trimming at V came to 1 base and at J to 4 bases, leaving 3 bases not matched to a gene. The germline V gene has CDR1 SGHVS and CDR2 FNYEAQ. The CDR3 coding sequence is TGTGCCAGCAGCTTAGGGGACAGGGGTCCCTATGGCTACACCTTC. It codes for CASSLGDRGPYGYTF.

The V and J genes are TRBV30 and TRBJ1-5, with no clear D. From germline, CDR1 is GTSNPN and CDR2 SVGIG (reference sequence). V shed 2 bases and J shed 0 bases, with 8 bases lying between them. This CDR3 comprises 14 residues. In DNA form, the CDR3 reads TGTGCCTGGAGTTCAACAGTTAGCAATCAGCCCCAGCATTTT. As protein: CAWSSTVSNQPQHF.

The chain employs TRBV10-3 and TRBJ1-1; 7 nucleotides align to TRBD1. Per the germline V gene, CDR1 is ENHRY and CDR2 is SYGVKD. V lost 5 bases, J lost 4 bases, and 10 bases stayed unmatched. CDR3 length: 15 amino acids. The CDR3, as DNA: TGTGCCATCAGTTCACAAGGGGGCGGTGGCACTGAAGCTTTCTTT. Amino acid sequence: CAISSQGGGGTEAFF.

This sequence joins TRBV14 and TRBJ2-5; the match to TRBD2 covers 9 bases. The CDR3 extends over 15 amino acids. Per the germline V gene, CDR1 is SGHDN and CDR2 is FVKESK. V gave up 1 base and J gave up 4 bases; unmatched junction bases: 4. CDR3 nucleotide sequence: TGTGCCAGCAGCCAAGGGCTAGCGGGGACAGAGACCCAGTACTTC. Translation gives CASSQGLAGTETQYF.

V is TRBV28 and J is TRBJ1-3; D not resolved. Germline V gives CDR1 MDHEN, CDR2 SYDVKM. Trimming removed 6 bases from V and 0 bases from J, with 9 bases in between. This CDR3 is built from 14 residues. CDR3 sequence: CASRTDYSGNTIYF. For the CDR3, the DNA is TGTGCCAGCAGAACCGACTACTCTGGAAACACCATATATTTT.

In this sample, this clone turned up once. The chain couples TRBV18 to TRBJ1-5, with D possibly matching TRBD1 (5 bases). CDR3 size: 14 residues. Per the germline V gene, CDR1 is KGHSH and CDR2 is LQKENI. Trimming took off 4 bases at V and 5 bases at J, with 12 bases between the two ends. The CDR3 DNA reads TGTGCCAGCTCACTCCAGGGTGGTTATCAGCCCCAGCATTTT. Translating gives CASSLQGGYQPQHF.

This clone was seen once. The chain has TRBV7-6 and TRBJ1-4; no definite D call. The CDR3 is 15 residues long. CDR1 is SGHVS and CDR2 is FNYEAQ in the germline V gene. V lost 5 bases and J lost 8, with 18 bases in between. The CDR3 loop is CASSRTDWADEKLFF. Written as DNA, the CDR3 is TGTGCCAGCAGCCGAACGGACTGGGCGGACGAAAAACTGTTTTTT.

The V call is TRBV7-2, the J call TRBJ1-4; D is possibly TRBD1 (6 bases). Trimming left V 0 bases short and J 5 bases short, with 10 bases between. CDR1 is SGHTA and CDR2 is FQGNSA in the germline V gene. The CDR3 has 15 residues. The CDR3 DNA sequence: TGTGCCAGCAGCTTAGCAACAGGGTTGAATGAAAAACTGTTTTTT. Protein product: CASSLATGLNEKLFF.

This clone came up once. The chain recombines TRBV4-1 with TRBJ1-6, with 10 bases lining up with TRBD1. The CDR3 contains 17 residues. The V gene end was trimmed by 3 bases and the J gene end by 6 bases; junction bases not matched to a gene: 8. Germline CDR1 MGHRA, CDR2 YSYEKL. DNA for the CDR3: TGCGCCAGCAGCCACGGTCCGGGACAGGGGCTTAATTCACCCCTCCACTTT. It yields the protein CASSHGPGQGLNSPLHF.

CDR3 coding DNA: TGTGCCAGCAGTGAGGGGCTGTACACCGGGGAGCTGTTTTTT. This translates into CASSEGLYTGELFF. J is TRBJ2-2 and V is TRBV6-4; tentative D call: TRBD1 (5 bases). CDR3 size: 14 residues. Germline-derived CDR1 and CDR2 are MRHNA and SNTAGT. The germline V and J ends were trimmed by 3 bases and 3 bases, with 8 bases remaining between them.

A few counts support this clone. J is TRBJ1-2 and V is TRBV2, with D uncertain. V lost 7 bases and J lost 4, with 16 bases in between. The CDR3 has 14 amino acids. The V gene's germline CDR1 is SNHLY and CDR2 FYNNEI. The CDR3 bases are TGTGCCAGCACCCCACAGCCCCTGGGCTATGGCTACACCTTC. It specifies CASTPQPLGYGYTF.

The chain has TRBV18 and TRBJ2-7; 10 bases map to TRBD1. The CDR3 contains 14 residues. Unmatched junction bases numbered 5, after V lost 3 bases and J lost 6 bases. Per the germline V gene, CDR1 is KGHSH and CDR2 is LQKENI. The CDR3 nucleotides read TGTGCCAGCTCACCGGGGACAGGGGCAGGCGAGCAGTACGTC. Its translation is CASSPGTGAGEQYV.

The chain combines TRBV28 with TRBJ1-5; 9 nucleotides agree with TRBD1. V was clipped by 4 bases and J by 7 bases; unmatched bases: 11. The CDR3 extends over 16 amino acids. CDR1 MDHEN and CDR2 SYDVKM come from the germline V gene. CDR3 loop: CASSSPGTGSGQPQHF. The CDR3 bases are TGTGCCAGCAGTTCTCCCGGGACAGGGTCGGGCCAGCCCCAGCATTTT.

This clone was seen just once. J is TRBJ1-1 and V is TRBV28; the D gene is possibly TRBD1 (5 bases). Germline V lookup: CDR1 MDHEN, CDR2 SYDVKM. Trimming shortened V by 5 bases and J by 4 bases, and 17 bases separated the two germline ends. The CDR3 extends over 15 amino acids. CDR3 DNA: TGTGCCAGCAGTGGCCCGTCGGGGGGATCCACTGAAGCTTTCTTT. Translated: CASSGPSGGSTEAFF.

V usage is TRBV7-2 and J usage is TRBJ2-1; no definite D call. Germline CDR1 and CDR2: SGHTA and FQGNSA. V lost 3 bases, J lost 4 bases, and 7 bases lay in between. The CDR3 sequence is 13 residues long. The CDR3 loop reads CASSFAGYNEQFF. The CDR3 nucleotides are TGTGCCAGCAGCTTCGCAGGTTACAATGAGCAGTTCTTC.

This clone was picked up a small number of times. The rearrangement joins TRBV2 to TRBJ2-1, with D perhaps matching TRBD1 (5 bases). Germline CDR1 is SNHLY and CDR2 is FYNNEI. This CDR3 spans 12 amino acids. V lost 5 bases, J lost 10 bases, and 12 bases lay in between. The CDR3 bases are TGTGCCAGCAGTCTCAGGGTCGGGGAGCAGTTCTTC. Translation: CASSLRVGEQFF.

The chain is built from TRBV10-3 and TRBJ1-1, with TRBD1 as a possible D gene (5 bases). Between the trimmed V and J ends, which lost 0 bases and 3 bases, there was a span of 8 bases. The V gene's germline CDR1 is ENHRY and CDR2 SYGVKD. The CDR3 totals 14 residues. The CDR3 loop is CAISESGGDTEAFF. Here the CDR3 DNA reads TGTGCCATCAGTGAGTCGGGGGGAGACACTGAAGCTTTCTTT.

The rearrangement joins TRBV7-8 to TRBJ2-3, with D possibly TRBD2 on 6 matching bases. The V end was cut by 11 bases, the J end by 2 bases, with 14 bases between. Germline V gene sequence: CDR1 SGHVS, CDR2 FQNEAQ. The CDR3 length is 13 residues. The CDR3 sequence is CASRDLYTDTQYF. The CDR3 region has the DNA TGTGCCTCCCGGGACTTATACACAGATACGCAGTATTTT.